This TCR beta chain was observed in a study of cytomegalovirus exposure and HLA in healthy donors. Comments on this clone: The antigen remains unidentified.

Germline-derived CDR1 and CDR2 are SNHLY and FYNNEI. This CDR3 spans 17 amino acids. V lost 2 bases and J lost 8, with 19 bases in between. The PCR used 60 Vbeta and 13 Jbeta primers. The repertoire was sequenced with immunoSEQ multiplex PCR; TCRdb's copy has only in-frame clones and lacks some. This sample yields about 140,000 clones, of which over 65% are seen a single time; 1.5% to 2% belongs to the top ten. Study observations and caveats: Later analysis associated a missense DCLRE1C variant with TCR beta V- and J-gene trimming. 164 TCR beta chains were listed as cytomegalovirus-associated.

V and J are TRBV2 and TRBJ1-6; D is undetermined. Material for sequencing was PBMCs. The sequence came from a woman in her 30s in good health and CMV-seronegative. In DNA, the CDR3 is TGTGCCAGCAGTGAATCTGGACGGGGTGGCATCGATTCACCCCTCCACTTT. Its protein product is CASSESGRGGIDSPLHF.